This T cell receptor beta chain was recorded in a study of blood T cell repertoires in COVID-19. Study-level information: Sites across the United States, Italy and Spain contributed samples from acute and convalescent COVID-19. The analysed material was cDNA or gDNA that came from T cells, B-cell-depleted T cells, or PBMCs.

The V end lost 6 bases, the J end lost 5 bases, and 20 bases lay between the germline ends. The germline gives CDR1 MNHEY, CDR2 SMNVEV (reference sequence). The CDR3 sequence is 15 residues long. In the authors' workflow: Nucleated cell number was recorded as an estimate derived from reference gene primer amplification. Using immunoSEQ multiplex PCR, the repertoire was profiled, and TCRdb retains in-frame clones only, with some absent. D and trimming come from the DNA, and the V and J calls and clone size come from that table. The table includes some 100,000 clones, roughly nine tenths detected once.

The chain employs TRBV27 and TRBJ2-7, with D tentatively TRBD1 (6 bases). The sequenced sample consisted of peripheral blood. The sequence was collected from a man in his sixties with acute or convalescent COVID-19. CDR3 sequence (DNA): TGTGCCAGCAGACCCAACAGGGTATTGGGCCACGAGCAGTACTTC. Its translation: CASRPNRVLGHEQYF.